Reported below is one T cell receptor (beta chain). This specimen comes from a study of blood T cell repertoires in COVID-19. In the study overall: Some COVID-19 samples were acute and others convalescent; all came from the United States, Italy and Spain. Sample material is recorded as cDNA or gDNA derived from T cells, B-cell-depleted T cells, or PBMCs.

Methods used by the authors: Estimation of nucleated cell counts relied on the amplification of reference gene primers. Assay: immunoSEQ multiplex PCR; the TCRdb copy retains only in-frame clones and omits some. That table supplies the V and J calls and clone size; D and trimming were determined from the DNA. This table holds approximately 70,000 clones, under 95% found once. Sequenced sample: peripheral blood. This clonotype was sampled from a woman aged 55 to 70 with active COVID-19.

The CDR3 nucleotides read TGCAGCGTTGAAGGGACAGGGGCGTCCTACGAGCAGTACTTC. This gives the protein CSVEGTGASYEQYF. V gene TRBV29-1 combines with J gene TRBJ2-7; 9 bases fit TRBD1. V shed 1 base, J shed 1 base, and the junction held 2 bases outside the gene matches. CDR3 size: 14 residues. Germline assignment: CDR1 SQVTM and CDR2 ANQGSEA.